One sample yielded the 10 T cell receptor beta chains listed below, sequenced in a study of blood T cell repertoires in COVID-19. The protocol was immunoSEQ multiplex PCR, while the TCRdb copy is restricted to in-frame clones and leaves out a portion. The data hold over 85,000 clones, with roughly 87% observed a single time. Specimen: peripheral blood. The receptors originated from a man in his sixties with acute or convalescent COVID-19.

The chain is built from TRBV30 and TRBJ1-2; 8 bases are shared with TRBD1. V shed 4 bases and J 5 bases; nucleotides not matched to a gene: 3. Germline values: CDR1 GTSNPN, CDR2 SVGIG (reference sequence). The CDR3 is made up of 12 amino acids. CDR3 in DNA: TGTGCCTGGACAACAGGGGGTTATGGCTACACCTTC. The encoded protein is CAWTTGGYGYTF. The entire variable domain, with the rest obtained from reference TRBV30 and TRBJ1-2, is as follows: SQTIHQWPATLVQPVGSPLSLECTVEGTSNPNLYWYRQAAGRGLQLLFYSVGIGQISSEVPQNLSASRPQDRQFILSSKKLLLSDSGFYLCAWTTGGYGYTFGSGTRLTVV.

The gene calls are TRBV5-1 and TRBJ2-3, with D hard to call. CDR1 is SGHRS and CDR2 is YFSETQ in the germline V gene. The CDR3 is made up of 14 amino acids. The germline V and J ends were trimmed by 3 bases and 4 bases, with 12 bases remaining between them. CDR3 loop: CASSSHARSDTQYF. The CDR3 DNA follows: TGCGCCAGCAGCTCTCATGCTAGGTCAGATACGCAGTATTTT.

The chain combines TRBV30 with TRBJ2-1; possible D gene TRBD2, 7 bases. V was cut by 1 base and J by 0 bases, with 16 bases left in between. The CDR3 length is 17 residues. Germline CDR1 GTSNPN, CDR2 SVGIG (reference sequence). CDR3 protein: CAWSEGVAGSSYNEQFF. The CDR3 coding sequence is TGTGCCTGGAGTGAGGGGGTAGCGGGTAGCTCCTACAATGAGCAGTTCTTC. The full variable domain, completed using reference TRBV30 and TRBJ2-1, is SQTIHQWPATLVQPVGSPLSLECTVEGTSNPNLYWYRQAAGRGLQLLFYSVGIGQISSEVPQNLSASRPQDRQFILSSKKLLLSDSGFYLCAWSEGVAGSSYNEQFFGPGTRLTVL.

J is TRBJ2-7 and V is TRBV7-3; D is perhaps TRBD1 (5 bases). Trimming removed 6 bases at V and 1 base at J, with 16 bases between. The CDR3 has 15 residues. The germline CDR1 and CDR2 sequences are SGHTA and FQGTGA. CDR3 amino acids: CASSVGGAGSYEQYF. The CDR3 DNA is TGTGCCAGCAGTGTCGGTGGGGCAGGTTCCTACGAGCAGTACTTC. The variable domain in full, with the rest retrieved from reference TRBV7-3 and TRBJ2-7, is GAGVSQTPSNKVTEKGKYVELRCDPISGHTALYWYRQSLGQGPEFLIYFQGTGAADDSGLPNDRFFAVRPEGSVSTLKIQRTERGDSAVYLCASSVGGAGSYEQYFGPGTRLTVT.

CDR3 amino acids: CASSHRETYEQYF. In DNA form, the CDR3 reads TGTGCCAGCAGCCACAGGGAGACCTACGAGCAGTACTTC. The chain carries TRBV27 and TRBJ2-7, with D perhaps TRBD1 (6 bases). The CDR3 runs 13 residues. V was trimmed by 6 bases and J by 2 bases, leaving 11 bases between them. The germline gives CDR1 MNHEY, CDR2 SMNVEV (reference sequence).

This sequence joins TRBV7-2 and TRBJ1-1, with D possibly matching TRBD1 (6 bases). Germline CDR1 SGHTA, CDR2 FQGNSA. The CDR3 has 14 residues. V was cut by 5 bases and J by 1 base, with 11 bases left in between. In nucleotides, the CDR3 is TGTGCCAGCAGCCTGGGACATGCGAACACTGAAGCTTTCTTT. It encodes CASSLGHANTEAFF.

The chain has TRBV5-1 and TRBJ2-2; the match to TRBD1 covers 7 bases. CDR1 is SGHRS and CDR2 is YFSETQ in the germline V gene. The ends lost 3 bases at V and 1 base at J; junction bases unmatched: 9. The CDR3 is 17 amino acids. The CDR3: CASSSPRDRVNTGELFF. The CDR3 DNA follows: TGCGCCAGCAGCTCCCCCCGGGACAGAGTGAACACCGGGGAGCTGTTTTTT.

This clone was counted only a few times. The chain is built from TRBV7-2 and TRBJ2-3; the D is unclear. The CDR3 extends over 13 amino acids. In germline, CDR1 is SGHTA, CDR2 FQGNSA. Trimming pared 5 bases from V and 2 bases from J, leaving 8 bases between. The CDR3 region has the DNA TGTGCCAGCAGCCAAGAGTTCACAGATACGCAGTATTTT. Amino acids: CASSQEFTDTQYF. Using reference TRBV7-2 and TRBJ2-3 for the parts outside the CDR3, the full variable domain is GAGVSQSPSNKVTEKGKDVELRCDPISGHTALYWYRQSLGQGLEFLIYFQGNSAPDKSGLPSDRFSAERTGGSVSTLTIQRTQQEDSAVYLCASSQEFTDTQYFGPGTRLTVL.

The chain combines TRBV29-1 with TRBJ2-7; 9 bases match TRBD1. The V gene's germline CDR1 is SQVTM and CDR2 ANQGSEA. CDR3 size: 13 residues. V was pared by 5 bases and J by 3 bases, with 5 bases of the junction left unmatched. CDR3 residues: CSVKTTGGYEQYF. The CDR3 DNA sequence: TGCAGCGTTAAAACGACAGGGGGCTACGAGCAGTACTTC.

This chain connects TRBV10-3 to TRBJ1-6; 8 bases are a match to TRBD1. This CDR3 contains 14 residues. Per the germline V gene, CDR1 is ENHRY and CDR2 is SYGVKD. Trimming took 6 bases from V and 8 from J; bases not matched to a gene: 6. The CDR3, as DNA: TGTGCCATCAGGACCGACAGGGGAGATTCACCCCTCCACTTT. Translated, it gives CAIRTDRGDSPLHF.